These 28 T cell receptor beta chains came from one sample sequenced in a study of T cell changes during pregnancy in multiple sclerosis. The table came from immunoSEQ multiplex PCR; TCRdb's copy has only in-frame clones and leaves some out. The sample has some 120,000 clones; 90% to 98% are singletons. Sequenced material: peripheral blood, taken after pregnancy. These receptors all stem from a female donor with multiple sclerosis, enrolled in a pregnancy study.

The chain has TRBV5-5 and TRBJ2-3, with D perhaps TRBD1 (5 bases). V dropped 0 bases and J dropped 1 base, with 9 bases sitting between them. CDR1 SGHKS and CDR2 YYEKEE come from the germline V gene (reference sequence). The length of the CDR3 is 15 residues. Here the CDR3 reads CASSLGGLGTDTQYF. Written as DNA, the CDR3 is TGTGCCAGCAGCTTGGGGGGCCTAGGCACAGATACGCAGTATTTT.

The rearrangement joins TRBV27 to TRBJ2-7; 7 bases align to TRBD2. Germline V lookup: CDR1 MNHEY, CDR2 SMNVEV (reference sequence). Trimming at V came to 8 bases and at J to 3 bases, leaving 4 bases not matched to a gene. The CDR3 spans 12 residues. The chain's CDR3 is CASVGTNYEQYF. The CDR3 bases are TGTGCCAGCGTCGGGACTAACTACGAGCAGTACTTC.

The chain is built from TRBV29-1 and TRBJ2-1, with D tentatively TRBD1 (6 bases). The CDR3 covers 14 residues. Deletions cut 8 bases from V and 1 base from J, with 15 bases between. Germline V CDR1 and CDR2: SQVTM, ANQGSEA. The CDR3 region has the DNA TGCAGCCTTCGGGAAGGGGGATCCTACAATGAGCAGTTCTTC. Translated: CSLREGGSYNEQFF.

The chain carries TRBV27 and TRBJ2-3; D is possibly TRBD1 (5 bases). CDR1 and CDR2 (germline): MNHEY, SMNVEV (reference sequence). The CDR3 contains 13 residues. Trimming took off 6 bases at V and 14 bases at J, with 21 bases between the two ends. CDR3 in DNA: TGTGCCAGCAGAAGTAGGGGTGGATTTTATGCGTATTTT. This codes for CASRSRGGFYAYF.

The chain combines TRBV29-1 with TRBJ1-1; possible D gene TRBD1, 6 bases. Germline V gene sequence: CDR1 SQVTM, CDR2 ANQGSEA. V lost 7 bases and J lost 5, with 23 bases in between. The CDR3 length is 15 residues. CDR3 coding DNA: TGCAGCGGCAGGGGACCTACAGGGACCCTAACTGAAGCTTTCTTT. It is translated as CSGRGPTGTLTEAFF.

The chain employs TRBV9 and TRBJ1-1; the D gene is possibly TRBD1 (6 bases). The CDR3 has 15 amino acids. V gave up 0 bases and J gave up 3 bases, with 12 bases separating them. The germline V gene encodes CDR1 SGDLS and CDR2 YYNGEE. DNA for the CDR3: TGTGCCAGCAGCGTAGAGGCCAGGGGTCACACTGAAGCTTTCTTT. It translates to CASSVEARGHTEAFF.

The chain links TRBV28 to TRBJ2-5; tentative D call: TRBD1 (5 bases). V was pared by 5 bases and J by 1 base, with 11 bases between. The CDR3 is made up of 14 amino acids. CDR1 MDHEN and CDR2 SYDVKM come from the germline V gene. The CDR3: CASSRGPGQETQYF. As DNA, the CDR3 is TGTGCCAGCAGTAGGGGTCCTGGCCAAGAGACCCAGTACTTC.

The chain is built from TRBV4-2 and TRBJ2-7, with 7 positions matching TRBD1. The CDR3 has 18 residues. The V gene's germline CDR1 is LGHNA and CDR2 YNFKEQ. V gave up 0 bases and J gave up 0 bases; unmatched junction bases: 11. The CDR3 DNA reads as TGTGCCAGCAGCCAAGAAGTGGTCGGACAGGACATCTCCTACGAGCAGTACTTC. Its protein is CASSQEVVGQDISYEQYF.

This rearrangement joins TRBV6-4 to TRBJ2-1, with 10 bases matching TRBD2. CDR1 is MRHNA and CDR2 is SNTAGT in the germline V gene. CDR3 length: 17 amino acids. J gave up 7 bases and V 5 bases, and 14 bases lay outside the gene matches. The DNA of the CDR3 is TGTGCCAGCAGTCTTCTAGCGGGAGACTTTTGCCTTAATGAGCAGTTCTTC. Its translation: CASSLLAGDFCLNEQFF.

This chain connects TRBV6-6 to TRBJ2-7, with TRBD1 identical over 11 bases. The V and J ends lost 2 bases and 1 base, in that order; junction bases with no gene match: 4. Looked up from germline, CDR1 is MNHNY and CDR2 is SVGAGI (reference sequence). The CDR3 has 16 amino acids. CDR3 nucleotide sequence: TGTGCCAGCAGTTACATGGGACAGGGGGTATCCTACGAGCAGTACTTC. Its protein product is CASSYMGQGVSYEQYF.

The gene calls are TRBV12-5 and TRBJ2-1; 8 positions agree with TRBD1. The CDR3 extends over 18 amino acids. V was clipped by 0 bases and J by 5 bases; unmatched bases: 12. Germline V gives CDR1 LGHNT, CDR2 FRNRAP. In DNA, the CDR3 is TGTGCTAGTGGTTTGGTTGCCGGCGGACAGGGAATGAACAATGAGCAGTTCTTC. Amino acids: CASGLVAGGQGMNNEQFF.

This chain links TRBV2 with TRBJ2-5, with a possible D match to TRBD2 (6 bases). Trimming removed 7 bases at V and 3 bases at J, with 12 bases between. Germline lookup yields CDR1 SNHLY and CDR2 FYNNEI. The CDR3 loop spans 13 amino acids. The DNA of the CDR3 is TGTGCCAGCATGGGGGGAGTTAAAGAGACCCAGTACTTC. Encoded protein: CASMGGVKETQYF. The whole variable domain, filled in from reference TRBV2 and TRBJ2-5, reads EPEVTQTPSHQVTQMGQEVILRCVPISNHLYFYWYRQILGQKVEFLVSFYNNEISEKSEIFDDQFSVERPDGSNFTLKIRSTKLEDSAMYFCASMGGVKETQYFGPGTRLLVL.

CDR3 region: CASSFWTGGKSNEQFF. The CDR3 DNA sequence: TGTGCCAGCAGTTTTTGGACAGGGGGTAAATCCAATGAGCAGTTCTTC. The J gene is TRBJ2-1, the V gene TRBV27; 10 positions match TRBD1. Germline CDR1 MNHEY, CDR2 SMNVEV (reference sequence). Trimming removed 3 bases from V and 6 bases from J; junction bases left unmatched: 8. This CDR3 comprises 16 residues.

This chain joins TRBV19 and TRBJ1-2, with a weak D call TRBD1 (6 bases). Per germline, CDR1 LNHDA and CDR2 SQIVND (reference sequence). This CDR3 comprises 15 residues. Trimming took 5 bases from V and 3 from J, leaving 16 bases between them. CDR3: CASSPWAGVHYGYTF. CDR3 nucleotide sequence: TGTGCCAGTAGTCCTTGGGCAGGGGTACACTATGGCTACACCTTC.

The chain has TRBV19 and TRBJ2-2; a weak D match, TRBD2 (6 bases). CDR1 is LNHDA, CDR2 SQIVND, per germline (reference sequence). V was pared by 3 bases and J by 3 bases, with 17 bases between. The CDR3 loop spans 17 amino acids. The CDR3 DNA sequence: TGTGCCAGTAGTATTGGAGTCGGGGAGGTCGACACCGGGGAGCTGTTTTTT. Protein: CASSIGVGEVDTGELFF.

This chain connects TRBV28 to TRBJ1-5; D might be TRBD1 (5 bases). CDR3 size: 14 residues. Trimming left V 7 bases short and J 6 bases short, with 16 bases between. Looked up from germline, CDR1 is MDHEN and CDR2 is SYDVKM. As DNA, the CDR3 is TGTGCCAGCACCCGTGGAGGGGAGGGTCAGCCCCAGCATTTT. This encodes CASTRGGEGQPQHF. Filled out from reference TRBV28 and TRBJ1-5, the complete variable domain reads DVKVTQSSRYLVKRTGEKVFLECVQDMDHENMFWYRQDPGLGLRLIYFSYDVKMKEKGDIPEGYSVSREKKERFSLILESASTNQTSMYLCASTRGGEGQPQHFGDGTRLSIL.

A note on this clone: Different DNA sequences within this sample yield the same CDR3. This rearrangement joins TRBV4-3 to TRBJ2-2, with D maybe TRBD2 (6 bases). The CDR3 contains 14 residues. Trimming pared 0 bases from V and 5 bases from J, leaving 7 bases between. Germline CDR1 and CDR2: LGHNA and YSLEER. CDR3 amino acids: CASSQDRGTGELFF. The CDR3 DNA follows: TGCGCCAGCAGCCAAGATCGGGGGACCGGGGAGCTGTTTTTT.

The CDR3 DNA is TGTGCCAGCAGCCCGCCTTTAGGACTAGCGGTATCCGAGCAGTACTTC. It is translated as CASSPPLGLAVSEQYF. The chain uses TRBV7-9 and TRBJ2-7, with 10 bases matching TRBD2. The V segment lost 5 bases and the J segment 6 bases; nucleotides outside the gene matches: 13. The CDR3 is 16 residues long. Germline V gives CDR1 SEHNR, CDR2 FQNEAQ (reference sequence).

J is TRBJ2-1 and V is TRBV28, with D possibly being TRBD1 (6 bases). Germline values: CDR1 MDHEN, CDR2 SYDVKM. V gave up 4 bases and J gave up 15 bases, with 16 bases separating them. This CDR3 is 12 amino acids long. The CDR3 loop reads CASSSRTVPPFF. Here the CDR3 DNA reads TGTGCCAGCAGTTCGCGGACAGTCCCCCCGTTCTTC.

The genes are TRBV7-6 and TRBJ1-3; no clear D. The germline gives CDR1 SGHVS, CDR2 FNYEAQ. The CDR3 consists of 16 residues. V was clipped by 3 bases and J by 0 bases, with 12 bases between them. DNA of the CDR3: TGTGCCAGCAGCTTCCTTACAGTGGGCTCTGGAAACACCATATATTTT. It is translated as CASSFLTVGSGNTIYF. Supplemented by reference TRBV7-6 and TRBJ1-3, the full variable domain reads GAGVSQSPRYKVTKRGQDVALRCDPISGHVSLYWYRQALGQGPEFLTYFNYEAQQDKSGLPNDRFSAERPEGSISTLTIQRTEQRDSAMYRCASSFLTVGSGNTIYFGEGSWLTVV.

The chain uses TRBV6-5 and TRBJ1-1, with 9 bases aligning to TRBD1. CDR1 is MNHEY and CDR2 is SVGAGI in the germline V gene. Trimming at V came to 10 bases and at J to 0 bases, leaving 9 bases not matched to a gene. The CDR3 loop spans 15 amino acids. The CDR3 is CATKAWDRVNTEAFF. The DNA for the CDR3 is TGTGCCACCAAGGCTTGGGACAGGGTGAACACTGAAGCTTTCTTT.

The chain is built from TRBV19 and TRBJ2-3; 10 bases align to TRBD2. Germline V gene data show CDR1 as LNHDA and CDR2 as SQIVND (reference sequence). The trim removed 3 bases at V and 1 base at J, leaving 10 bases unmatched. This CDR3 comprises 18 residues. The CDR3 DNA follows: TGTGCCAGTAGTATGACCCTAGCGGGAGTTGGTGGCACAGATACGCAGTATTTT. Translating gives CASSMTLAGVGGTDTQYF.

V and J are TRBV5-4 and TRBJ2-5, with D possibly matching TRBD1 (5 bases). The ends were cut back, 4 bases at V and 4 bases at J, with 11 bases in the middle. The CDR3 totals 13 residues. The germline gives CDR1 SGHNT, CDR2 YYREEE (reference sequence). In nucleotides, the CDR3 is TGTGCCAGCAGCAAAGGGGTGGGAGAGACCCAGTACTTC. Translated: CASSKGVGETQYF.

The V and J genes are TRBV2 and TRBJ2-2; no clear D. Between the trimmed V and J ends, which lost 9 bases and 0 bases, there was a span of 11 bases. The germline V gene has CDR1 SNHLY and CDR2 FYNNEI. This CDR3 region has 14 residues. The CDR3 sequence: CARQRGANTGELFF. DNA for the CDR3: TGTGCCAGACAAAGAGGCGCGAACACCGGGGAGCTGTTTTTT.

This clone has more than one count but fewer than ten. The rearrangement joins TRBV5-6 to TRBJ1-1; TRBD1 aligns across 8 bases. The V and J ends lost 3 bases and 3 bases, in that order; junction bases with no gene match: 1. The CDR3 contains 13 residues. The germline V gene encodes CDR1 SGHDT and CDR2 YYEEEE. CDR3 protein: CASSWTGHTEAFF. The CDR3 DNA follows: TGTGCCAGCAGCTGGACAGGGCACACTGAAGCTTTCTTT.

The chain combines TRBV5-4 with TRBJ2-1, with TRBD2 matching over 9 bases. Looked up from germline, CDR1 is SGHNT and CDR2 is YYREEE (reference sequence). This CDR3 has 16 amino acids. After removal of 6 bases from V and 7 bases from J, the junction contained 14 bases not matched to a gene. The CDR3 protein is CASTPRAGGEGNEQFF. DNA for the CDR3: TGTGCCAGCACCCCCCGGGCGGGAGGGGAGGGGAATGAGCAGTTCTTC.

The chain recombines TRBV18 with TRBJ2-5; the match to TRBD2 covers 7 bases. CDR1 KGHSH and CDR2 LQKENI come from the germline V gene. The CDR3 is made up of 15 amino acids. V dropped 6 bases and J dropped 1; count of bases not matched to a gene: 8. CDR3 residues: CASSQGASGQETQYF. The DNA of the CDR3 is TGTGCCAGCTCTCAAGGGGCTAGCGGCCAAGAGACCCAGTACTTC.

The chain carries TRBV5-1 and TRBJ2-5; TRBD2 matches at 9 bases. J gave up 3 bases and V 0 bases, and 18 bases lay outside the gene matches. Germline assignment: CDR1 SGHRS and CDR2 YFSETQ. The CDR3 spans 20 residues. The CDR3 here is CASSLASWTSDRFRKETQYF. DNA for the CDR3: TGCGCCAGCAGCTTGGCGAGTTGGACTAGCGATAGGTTTCGTAAAGAGACCCAGTACTTC.